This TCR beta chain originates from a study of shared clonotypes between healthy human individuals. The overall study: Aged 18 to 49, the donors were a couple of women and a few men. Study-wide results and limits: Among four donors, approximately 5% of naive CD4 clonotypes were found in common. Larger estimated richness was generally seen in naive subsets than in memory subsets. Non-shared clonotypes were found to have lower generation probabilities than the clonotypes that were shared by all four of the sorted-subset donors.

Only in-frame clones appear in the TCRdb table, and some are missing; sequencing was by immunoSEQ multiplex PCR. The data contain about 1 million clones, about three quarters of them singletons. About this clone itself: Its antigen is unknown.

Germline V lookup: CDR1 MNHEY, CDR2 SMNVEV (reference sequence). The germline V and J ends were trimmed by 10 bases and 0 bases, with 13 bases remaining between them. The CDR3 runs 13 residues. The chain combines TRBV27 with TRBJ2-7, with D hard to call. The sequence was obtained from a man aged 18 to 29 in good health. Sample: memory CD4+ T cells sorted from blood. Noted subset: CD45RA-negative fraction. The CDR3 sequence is CATSVLSSYEQYF. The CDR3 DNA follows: TGTGCCACCTCGGTGTTGAGCTCCTACGAGCAGTACTTC.